What follows are 28 T cell receptor delta chains derived from one specimen sequenced in a study of γδ T cells in repeated Plasmodium falciparum infection. TCRdb re-called clones from the multiplex PCR reads using CATT. The repertoire consists of roughly 90,000 delta-chain clones, with approximately 0.96% occurring once and the leading ten covering roughly 9.9%. Bulk repertoires came from Vgamma9/Vdelta2+ or Vdelta2-negative gammadelta T cells flow-sorted from PBMC. The source material was gamma-delta T cells from blood. These receptors were taken from a pool of human donors (malaria-infected and uninfected, not separated).

Comments on this clone: A far larger clone lies a single base away; this is likely a read error. Other nucleotide sequences from this sample produce the same CDR3. This sequence joins TRDV2 and TRDJ1; 9 nucleotides align to TRDD3. The CDR3 runs 18 residues. Germline V gives CDR1 GEAIGNYY, CDR2 EKD. The CDR3 loop is CACDTGYWGTLLTNKLIF. Here the CDR3 DNA reads TGTGCCTGCGACACCGGCTACTGGGGGACGCTCCTGACCAATAAACTCATCTTT.

In the case of this clone: The TCRdb record carries a much larger clone's protein, which differs from this DNA's translation at residue 3; a read error is the likely cause, and the protein listed here is the DNA translation. The rearrangement joins TRDV2 to TRDJ1, with TRDD3 identical over 12 bases. This CDR3 region has 17 residues. Germline-derived CDR1 and CDR2 are GEAIGNYY and EKD. CDR3 in DNA: TGTGCCTATGACTTCAAACTGGGGGATACCAACACCGATAAACTCATCTTT. Translation: CAYDFKLGDTNTDKLIF.

This clone was picked up a small number of times. The protein given by TCRdb reflects a much larger clone and differs at residue 9 from this DNA's translation, likely from a read error; the protein shown is the DNA's translation. This chain links TRDV2 with TRDJ1, with TRDD3 matching 10 bases. TCRdb leaves out the J gene; it was filled in here by matching the DNA to germline. Germline lookup yields CDR1 GEAIGNYY and CDR2 EKD. Unmatched junction bases numbered 8, after V lost 4 bases and J lost 1 base. This CDR3 is built from 16 residues. CDR3: CACDRLGDARTDKLIF. The CDR3 coding sequence is TGTGCCTGTGATCGACTGGGGGATGCTCGCACCGATAAACTCATCTTT.

There are a few counts of this clone. The protein in TCRdb stems from a much larger clone and differs at residue 16 from this DNA's translation, likely a read error; here the protein is translated from the DNA. The rearrangement joins TRDV1 to TRDJ1, with D possibly TRDD3 on 6 matching bases. Germline CDR1 TSWWSYY, CDR2 QGS. The CDR3 is made up of 19 amino acids. CDR3 sequence (DNA): TGTGCTCTTGGGGAACCCTCTACGTGCGGGGATGGGTACACCGATGAACTCATCTTT. It specifies CALGEPSTCGDGYTDELIF.

A few counts support this clone. The protein TCRdb lists belongs to a much larger clone and differs from this DNA's translation at residue 15, which points to a read error; the protein shown is made from the DNA. J is TRDJ1 and V is TRDV2, with 12 positions matching TRDD3. Matching the DNA to germline supplied the J gene, which TCRdb does not give. This CDR3 comprises 18 residues. CDR1 and CDR2 (germline): GEAIGNYY, EKD. The CDR3 protein is CACDTLAGGYARTDRLIF. The DNA for the CDR3 is TGTGCCTGTGACACCCTGGCTGGGGGATACGCCCGCACCGATAGACTCATCTTT.

V gene TRDV2 combines with J gene TRDJ1; D is possibly TRDD3 (6 bases). The J gene, not given by TCRdb, was assigned here from a germline match of the nucleotide sequence. There are 18 residues in the CDR3. Looked up from germline, CDR1 is GEAIGNYY and CDR2 is EKD. V gave up 0 bases and J gave up 6 bases, with 25 bases separating them. The CDR3 bases are TGTGCCTGTGACACCGAAGGCGGTTCTACTGGGAAGGGGAATAAACTCATCTTT. It translates to CACDTEGGSTGKGNKLIF.

A word on this clone: The TCRdb protein, from a much larger clone, departs from this DNA's translation at residue 17, likely by read error; the protein shown derives from the DNA. J gene calling gave no result, while the V gene is TRDV2; no DNA check was done on the table's D call, TRDD3. Germline V gene sequence: CDR1 GEAIGNYY, CDR2 EKD. The CDR3 loop spans 19 amino acids. CDR3 in DNA: TGTGCCTGTGACACCTCTCATCCCTTGGGGGATAAGTACACCGATAAACCCATCTTT. Encoded protein: CACDTSHPLGDKYTDKPIF.

Note on this clone: The protein held in TCRdb is that of a much larger clone and does not match this DNA's translation at residue 3, likely because of a read error; the protein shown is translated from the DNA. This chain links TRDV1 with TRDJ1; 11 bases align to TRDD3. Here the J gene came from matching the DNA to germline, since TCRdb omits it. The CDR3 contains 25 residues. CDR1 is TSWWSYY, CDR2 QGS, per germline. CDR3 residues: CAPGDHWPSRRNSGGYKWYTDKLIF. The CDR3 nucleotides are TGTGCTCCTGGGGACCACTGGCCTTCCAGACGCAACTCTGGGGGATACAAGTGGTACACCGATAAACTCATCTTT.

This clone was observed a handful of times. TCRdb's listed protein matches a much larger clone and diverges from this DNA's translation at residue 17, likely through a read error; the protein shown comes from the DNA. The DNA for the CDR3 is TGTGCTCTTGGGAATCGGCGGATCCTACCTTTGGGGGATACGGCCGATGAACTCATCTTT. Amino acid sequence: CALGNRRILPLGDTADELIF. This chain links TRDV1 with TRDJ1, with 11 bases fitting TRDD3. The J gene comes from matching the DNA to germline here; TCRdb lacks it. Germline-derived CDR1 and CDR2 are TSWWSYY and QGS. This CDR3 is 20 amino acids long.

This clone was seen only a few times. The TCRdb protein comes from a much larger clone and disagrees with this DNA's translation at residue 18, likely due to a read error; the protein given here is derived from the DNA. V gene assignment gives TRDV2, but the J gene was left uncalled; the DNA was not compared with TRDD3, the D call given in the table. CDR3 size: 19 residues. The germline CDR1 and CDR2 sequences are GEAIGNYY and EKD. In DNA form, the CDR3 reads TGTGCCTGTGACACCGGCTGGGGGATAATACAGCGGTACACCGATAAACTCACCTTT. It translates to CACDTGWGIIQRYTDKLTF.

This clone showed up just a few times. A read error is the likely source, as a far larger clone sits one nucleotide away. Additional DNA sequences in this sample encode the identical CDR3. The chain couples TRDV1 to TRDJ3; a possible D gene is TRDD3 (8 bases). The CDR3 has 25 residues. Germline V gene data show CDR1 as TSWWSYY and CDR2 as QGS. The CDR3 loop reads CALGDPIFLQGDNRADSWDTRQMFF. The CDR3 DNA reads as TGTGCTCTTGGGGATCCAATTTTCCTACAGGGGGATAACCGTGCGGACTCCTGGGACACTCGACAGATGTTTTTC.

Concerning this clone: This likely came from a read error, as a far larger clone is one base away. Other nucleotide sequences in the sample specify the same CDR3. The chain couples TRDV1 to TRDJ1; 8 nucleotides agree with TRDD2. No J gene was available from TCRdb, and it was assigned here by a germline match of the DNA. Germline V gene lookup returns CDR1 TSWWSYY and CDR2 QGS. The CDR3 is 19 amino acids. Written as DNA, the CDR3 is TGCGCTCTTGGGGCCTTACACCTTCCTAGTGAGACTGGGACCGATAAACTCATCTTT. Amino acids: CALGALHLPSETGTDKLIF.

A note on this clone: The mismatch at residue 12 between this DNA's translation and the TCRdb protein of a much larger clone likely reflects a read error; the protein shown is translated from the DNA. This chain connects TRDV1 to TRDJ2; 10 nucleotides line up with TRDD3. The V gene end was trimmed by 3 bases and the J gene end by 5 bases; junction bases not matched to a gene: 15. Germline V lookup: CDR1 TSWWSYY, CDR2 QGS. This CDR3 is built from 19 residues. As DNA, the CDR3 is TGTGCTCTTGGGGATTATTCCTTCTGGGGGATATCAACTACAGCACAACTCTTCTTT. It translates to CALGDYSFWGISTTAQLFF.

This clone was observed at least ten times. Given a far larger clone just one base away, this is likely a sequencing read error. Other nucleotide sequences from this sample produce the same CDR3. V is TRDV2 and J is TRDJ1; TRDD3 matches at 12 bases. This CDR3 comprises 18 residues. The V gene end was trimmed by 3 bases and the J gene end by 0 bases; junction bases not matched to a gene: 10. The germline gives CDR1 GEAIGNYY, CDR2 EKD. The CDR3 sequence: CACDPLLGDTGYTDKLIF. The CDR3 nucleotides are TGTGCCTGTGACCCTCTACTGGGGGATACAGGGTACACCGATAAACTCATCTTT.

This clone has only a few counts. TCRdb attributes to this sequence the protein of a much larger clone, which differs from the DNA translation at residue 12; a read error is likely, and the protein displayed is translated from the DNA. The chain has TRDV2 and TRDJ3; the match to TRDD3 covers 8 bases. In the absence of a J gene in TCRdb, the DNA was matched to germline to assign it here. This CDR3 contains 19 residues. Germline values: CDR1 GEAIGNYY, CDR2 EKD. In DNA form, the CDR3 reads TGTGCCTGTGACAAAGCGTCCTGGGGGAGCTCCCGGGACACCCGACAGATGTTTTTC. Its protein product is CACDKASWGSSRDTRQMFF.

For this clone: This sequence is one base from a far larger clone and is likely a read error. Different DNA sequences within this sample yield the same CDR3. The chain couples TRAV14/DV4 to TRDJ1, with 10 bases identical to TRDD3. The CDR3 loop spans 18 amino acids. Germline lookup yields CDR1 TSDPSYG and CDR2 QGSYDQQN (reference sequence). CDR3 DNA: TGTGCAATCATACACCTACGTTTTGGGGGGATACGTACCGATAAGCTCATCTTT. Its protein product is CAIIHLRFGGIRTDKLIF.

Notes on this clone: A far bigger clonotype differs at one base, so this is likely a read error. Other DNA sequences from this sample encode an identical CDR3 as well. The V call is TRDV1, the J call TRDJ1, with D possibly TRDD3 on 6 matching bases. As TCRdb names no J gene, one was assigned here on the basis of a DNA match to germline. Looked up from germline, CDR1 is TSWWSYY and CDR2 is QGS. The CDR3 runs to 18 residues. For the CDR3, the DNA is TGTGCTCTCGGGGAAACGAGCCCTTCGCTGGGGCCCCCCGATAAACTCATCTTT. This gives the protein CALGETSPSLGPPDKLIF.

This clone was observed a handful of times. The protein TCRdb gives is from a much larger clone and does not agree with this DNA's translation at residue 13, likely a read error; the protein shown here comes from the DNA. The V gene call reads TRDV2; no J gene was called. Germline V gene lookup returns CDR1 GEAIGNYY and CDR2 EKD. The CDR3 is 15 residues long. The CDR3 is CACGKVSSDTDKPIF. The CDR3 DNA reads TGTGCCTGCGGCAAGGTTAGTTCGGACACCGATAAACCCATCTTT.

With regard to this clone: This may arise from a read error, as a much more abundant clone is one base away. The sample holds other DNA sequences that translate to the same CDR3. The chain combines TRDV1 with TRDJ1, with D possibly being TRDD2 or TRDD3 (5 bases each). The CDR3 length is 19 residues. Germline values: CDR1 TSWWSYY, CDR2 QGS. Here the CDR3 reads CALGELWPLPYSNTDKLIF. The CDR3, as DNA: TGTGCTCTCGGGGAACTGTGGCCTTTACCCTACTCAAACACCGATAAACTCATCTTT.

This clone was recorded a few times. The amino acid sequence in TCRdb belongs to a much larger clone and departs from this DNA's translation at residue 13, likely a sequencing read error; the sequence shown is translated from the DNA. V gene TRDV2 combines with J gene TRDJ1, with 9 bases identical to TRDD3. No J gene was available from TCRdb, and it was assigned here by a germline match of the DNA. Unmatched junction bases numbered 35, after V lost 3 bases and J lost 4 bases. Germline-derived CDR1 and CDR2 are GEAIGNYY and EKD. The CDR3 runs 24 residues. The CDR3 sequence is CACDPITPSVPDAGGSFRGDKLIF. DNA for the CDR3: TGTGCCTGTGACCCGATTACCCCCTCGGTTCCCGATGCTGGGGGATCATTCCGGGGCGATAAACTCATCTTT.

The table lists this clone with a few counts. The TCRdb record carries a much larger clone's protein, which differs from this DNA's translation at residue 11; a read error is the likely cause, and the protein listed here is the DNA translation. This chain links TRDV2 with TRDJ1; 13 nucleotides line up with TRDD3. CDR3 length: 16 residues. Per the germline V gene, CDR1 is GEAIGNYY and CDR2 is EKD. V gave up 5 bases and J gave up 3 bases; unmatched junction bases: 8. CDR3 bases: TGTGCCTGTGCAAGTACTGGGGGATACGACCCCGATAAACTCATCTTT. Its translation: CACASTGGYDPDKLIF.

In its sample, this clone was seen a few times. The TCRdb protein, from a much larger clone, departs from this DNA's translation at residue 16, likely by read error; the protein shown derives from the DNA. The chain carries TRDV1 and TRDJ1, with D tentatively TRDD2 or TRDD3 (5 bases each). Trimming stripped 0 bases from V and 4 bases from J, with 30 bases between. This CDR3 has 21 residues. Germline V lookup: CDR1 TSWWSYY, CDR2 QGS. For the CDR3, the DNA is TGTGCTCTTGGGGAACTAGAGGAAGTGCCCATGCCCTACTGGTACATCGATAAACTCATCTTT. Its translation: CALGELEEVPMPYWYIDKLIF.

This clone was recorded at least ten times. TCRdb's entry gives the protein of a much larger clone, which mismatches this DNA's translation at residue 8, likely from a read error; the protein reported here is translated from the DNA. The V and J genes are TRDV2 and TRDJ1, with 8 bases matching TRDD2. This CDR3 has 18 residues. Germline CDR1 reads GEAIGNYY; CDR2 reads EKD. The DNA for the CDR3 is TGTGCAGACAAGGCTTCCTACGCACCTGGGGACGTTACCGATAAACTCATCTTT. Protein product: CADKASYAPGDVTDKLIF.

This clone was observed at least ten times. This sample also contains other DNA sequences that code for the same CDR3. The chain employs TRDV1 and TRDJ4; 13 bases fit TRDD3. The CDR3 contains 19 residues. The J segment lost 3 bases and the V segment lost 2 bases, leaving 15 bases of the junction unmatched. Germline V gene lookup returns CDR1 TSWWSYY and CDR2 QGS. The CDR3 DNA sequence: TGTGCTCTTGGGGAATCACTGGGGGATACGCTAGCGGTTATTGGACCCCTGATCTTT. Its protein is CALGESLGDTLAVIGPLIF.

This clone has just a few counts. The protein TCRdb gives is from a much larger clone and does not agree with this DNA's translation at residue 4, likely a read error; the protein shown here comes from the DNA. This chain uses TRDV2 with TRDJ1; 7 bases align to TRDD3. Here the J gene came from matching the DNA to germline, since TCRdb omits it. The trim removed 5 bases at V and 0 bases at J, leaving 17 bases unmatched. The CDR3 is 18 amino acids. Germline assignment: CDR1 GEAIGNYY and CDR2 EKD. CDR3 coding DNA: TGTGCCTGTGGCCCAAAGGAGGAGCACTGGGGTAACACCGATAAACTCATCTTT. Translating it yields CACGPKEEHWGNTDKLIF.

Only a few counts were recorded for this clone. This likely reflects a read error, since a far larger clone is one base away. The identical CDR3 is also encoded by other nucleotide sequences in the sample. The chain has TRDV2 and TRDJ1, with D hard to call. As TCRdb names no J gene, one was assigned here on the basis of a DNA match to germline. The germline V gene encodes CDR1 GEAIGNYY and CDR2 EKD. Trimming stripped 0 bases from V and 0 bases from J, with 13 bases between. The CDR3 has 16 residues. In DNA form, the CDR3 reads TGTGCCTGTGACACCCGCATCGCCCCGTACACCGATAAACTCATCTTT. It codes for CACDTRIAPYTDKLIF.

This clone was counted only a few times. This likely reflects a read error, since a far larger clone is one base away. Other DNA sequences of this sample code for an identical CDR3. The rearrangement links TRDV1 to TRDJ1, with a possible D match to TRDD2 (7 bases). TCRdb records no J gene; here it was assigned by comparing the DNA to germline. V dropped 5 bases and J dropped 1 base, with 41 bases sitting between them. Germline V lookup: CDR1 TSWWSYY, CDR2 QGS. The CDR3 totals 24 residues. The CDR3 DNA follows: TGTGCTCTTGGGCCAATTGGGGGCATTTCCTACGAGTCTGACGGCGGGGGGTTCACCGATAAACTCATCTTT. Translation gives CALGPIGGISYESDGGGFTDKLIF.

About this clone itself: This DNA's translation and the protein TCRdb lists, from a much larger clone, do not match at residue 4, likely due to a read error; the protein shown is translated from the DNA. The J gene is TRDJ1, the V gene TRDV2, with 9 bases identical to TRDD3. The J gene, absent from TCRdb, was called here by matching the DNA to germline. The length of the CDR3 is 19 residues. The germline CDR1 and CDR2 sequences are GEAIGNYY and EKD. In DNA form, the CDR3 reads TGTGCCTGTGTCACCGGGGGGTACTGGGGGACCCCGGGGATCGATAAACTCATCTTT. It encodes CACVTGGYWGTPGIDKLIF.